The present T cell receptor (beta chain) was sequenced within a study of T cells in Graves' hyperthyroidism and ophthalmopathy. General study results and limits: Ophthalmopathy could be told apart from stable hyperthyroidism with a 13 V-J model. Peripheral blood also featured most of the thyroid clonotypes expanded above 0.001. Progression to ophthalmopathy was predicted a median of approximately 6.4 months early.

Fresh peripheral blood, 7.5 to 10 ml, yielded the PBMCs. The germline V and J ends were trimmed by 2 bases and 6 bases, with 13 bases remaining between them. From germline, CDR1 is KGHSH and CDR2 LQKENI. This CDR3 contains 14 residues. The source material, RNA transcripts, was used to amplify TCR beta CDR3 regions. The HTBI primer set drove a first-round RT-PCR of the TCR CDR3. TCRdb independently ran MiXCR on the multiplex PCR reads; one entry per CDR3 protein. Found here are 600,000 to 700,000 distinct CDR3 sequences, approximately 15% of them singletons; the top ten hold over 3.5%. Turning to this clonotype: Antigen unknown.

Sequencing was carried out using blood. This TCR was sampled from a woman aged 40-49 years with Graves' ophthalmopathy. This chain uses TRBV18 with TRBJ1-2, with D possibly TRBD1 on 6 matching bases. The CDR3 coding sequence is TGTGCCAGCTCACCATACAGGGAATCGGATGGCTACACCTTC. Amino acid sequence: CASSPYRESDGYTF.